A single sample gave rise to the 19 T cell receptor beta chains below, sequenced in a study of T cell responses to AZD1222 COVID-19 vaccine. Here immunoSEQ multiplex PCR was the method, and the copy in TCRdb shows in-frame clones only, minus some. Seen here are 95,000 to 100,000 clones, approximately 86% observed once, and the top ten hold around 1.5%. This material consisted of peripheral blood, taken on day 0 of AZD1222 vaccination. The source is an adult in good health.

The CDR3 loop reads CASSQALNRNEKLFF. The CDR3 DNA reads as TGTGCCAGCAGCCAAGCTCTGAACAGAAATGAAAAACTGTTTTTT. J is TRBJ1-4 and V is TRBV14, with D unresolved. Germline assignment: CDR1 SGHDN and CDR2 FVKESK. CDR3 size: 15 residues. V lost 1 base, J lost 5 bases, and 11 bases lay in between.

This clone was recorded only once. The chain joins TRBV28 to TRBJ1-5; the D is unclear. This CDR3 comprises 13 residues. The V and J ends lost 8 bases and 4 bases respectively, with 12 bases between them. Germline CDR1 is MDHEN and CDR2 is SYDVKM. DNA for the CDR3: TGTGCCAGCCACTCGGACCTAAATCAGCCCCAGCATTTT. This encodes CASHSDLNQPQHF. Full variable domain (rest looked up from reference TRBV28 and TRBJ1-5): DVKVTQSSRYLVKRTGEKVFLECVQDMDHENMFWYRQDPGLGLRLIYFSYDVKMKEKGDIPEGYSVSREKKERFSLILESASTNQTSMYLCASHSDLNQPQHFGDGTRLSIL.

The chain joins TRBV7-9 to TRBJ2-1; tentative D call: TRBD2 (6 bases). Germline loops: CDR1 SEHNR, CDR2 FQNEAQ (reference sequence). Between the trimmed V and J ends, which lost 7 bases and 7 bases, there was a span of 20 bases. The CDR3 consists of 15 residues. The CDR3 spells CASTPTTLGGNEQFF. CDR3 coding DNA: TGTGCCAGCACCCCCACCACGCTCGGGGGAAATGAGCAGTTCTTC.

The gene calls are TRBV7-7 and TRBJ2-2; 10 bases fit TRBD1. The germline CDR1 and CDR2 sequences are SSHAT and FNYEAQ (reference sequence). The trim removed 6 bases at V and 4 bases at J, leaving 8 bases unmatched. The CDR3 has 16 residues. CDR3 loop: CASSPGTGEVTGELFF. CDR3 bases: TGTGCCAGCAGTCCCGGGACAGGGGAAGTCACCGGGGAGCTGTTTTTT.

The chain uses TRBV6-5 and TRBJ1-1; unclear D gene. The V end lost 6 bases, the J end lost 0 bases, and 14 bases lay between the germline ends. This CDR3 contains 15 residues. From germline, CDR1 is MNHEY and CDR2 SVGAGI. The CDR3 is CASSKQGQVNTEAFF. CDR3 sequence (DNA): TGTGCCAGCAGCAAGCAAGGGCAAGTGAACACTGAAGCTTTCTTT.

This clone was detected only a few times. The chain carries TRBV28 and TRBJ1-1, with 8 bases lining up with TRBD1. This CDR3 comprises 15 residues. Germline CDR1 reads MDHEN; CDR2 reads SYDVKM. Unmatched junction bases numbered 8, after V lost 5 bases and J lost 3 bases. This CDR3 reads CASSPTDRDDTEAFF. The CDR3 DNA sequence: TGTGCCAGCAGTCCGACGGACAGGGATGACACTGAAGCTTTCTTT. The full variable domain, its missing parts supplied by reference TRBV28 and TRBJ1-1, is DVKVTQSSRYLVKRTGEKVFLECVQDMDHENMFWYRQDPGLGLRLIYFSYDVKMKEKGDIPEGYSVSREKKERFSLILESASTNQTSMYLCASSPTDRDDTEAFFGQGTRLTVV.

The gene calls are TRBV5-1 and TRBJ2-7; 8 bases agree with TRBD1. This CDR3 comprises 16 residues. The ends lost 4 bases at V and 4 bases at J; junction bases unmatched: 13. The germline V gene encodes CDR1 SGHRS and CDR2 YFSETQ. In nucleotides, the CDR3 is TGCGCCAGCAGCGAAAATGGCCAGGGGGCGGGGTACGAGCAGTACTTC. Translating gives CASSENGQGAGYEQYF. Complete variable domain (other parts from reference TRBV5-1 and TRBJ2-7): KAGVTQTPRYLIKTRGQQVTLSCSPISGHRSVSWYQQTPGQGLQFLFEYFSETQRNKGNFPGRFSGRQFSNSRSEMNVSTLELGDSALYLCASSENGQGAGYEQYFGPGTRLTVT.

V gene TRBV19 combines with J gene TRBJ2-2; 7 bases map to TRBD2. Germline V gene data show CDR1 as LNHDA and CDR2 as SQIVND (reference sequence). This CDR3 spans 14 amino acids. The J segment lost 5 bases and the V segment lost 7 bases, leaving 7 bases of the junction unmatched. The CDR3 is CASTLGGRTGELFF. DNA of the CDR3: TGTGCCAGTACCCTCGGGGGGAGAACCGGGGAGCTGTTTTTT.

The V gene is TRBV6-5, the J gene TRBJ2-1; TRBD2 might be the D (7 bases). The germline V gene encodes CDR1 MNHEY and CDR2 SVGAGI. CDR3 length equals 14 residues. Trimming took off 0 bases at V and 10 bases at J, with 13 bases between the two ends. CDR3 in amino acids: CASSYSGGAEEQFF. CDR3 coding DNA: TGTGCCAGCAGTTACTCGGGGGGGGCCGAGGAGCAGTTCTTC.

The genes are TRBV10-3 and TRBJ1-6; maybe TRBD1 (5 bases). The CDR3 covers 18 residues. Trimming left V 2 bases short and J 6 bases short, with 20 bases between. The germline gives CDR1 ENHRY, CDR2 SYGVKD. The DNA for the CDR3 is TGTGCCATCAGTGAGAACATCATCACAGGCAACCTTAATTCACCCCTCCACTTT. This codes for CAISENIITGNLNSPLHF.

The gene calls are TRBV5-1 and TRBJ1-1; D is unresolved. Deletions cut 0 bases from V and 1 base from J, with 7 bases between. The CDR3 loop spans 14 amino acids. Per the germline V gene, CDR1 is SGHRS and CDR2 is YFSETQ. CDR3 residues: CASSLAPGNTEAFF. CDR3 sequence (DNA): TGCGCCAGCAGCTTGGCCCCGGGGAACACTGAAGCTTTCTTT.

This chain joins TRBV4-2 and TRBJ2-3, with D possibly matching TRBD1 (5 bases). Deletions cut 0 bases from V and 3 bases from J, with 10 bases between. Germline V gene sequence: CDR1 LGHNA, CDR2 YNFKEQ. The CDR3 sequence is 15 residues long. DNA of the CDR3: TGTGCCAGCAGCCAAGATGGGGCCGCGACAGATACGCAGTATTTT. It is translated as CASSQDGAATDTQYF.

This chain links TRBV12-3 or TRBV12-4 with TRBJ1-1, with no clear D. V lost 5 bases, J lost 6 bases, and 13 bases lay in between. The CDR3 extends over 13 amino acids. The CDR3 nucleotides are TGTGCCAGCAGTACATCGCGGCAGGCTGAAGCTTTCTTT. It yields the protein CASSTSRQAEAFF.

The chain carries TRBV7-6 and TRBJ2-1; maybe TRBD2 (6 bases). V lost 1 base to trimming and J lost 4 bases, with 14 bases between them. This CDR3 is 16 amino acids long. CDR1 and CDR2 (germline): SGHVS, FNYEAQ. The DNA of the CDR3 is TGTGCCAGCAGCTTAGGTGGGACTGCCCAGTACAATGAGCAGTTCTTC. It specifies CASSLGGTAQYNEQFF. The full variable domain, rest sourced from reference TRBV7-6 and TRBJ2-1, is GAGVSQSPRYKVTKRGQDVALRCDPISGHVSLYWYRQALGQGPEFLTYFNYEAQQDKSGLPNDRFSAERPEGSISTLTIQRTEQRDSAMYRCASSLGGTAQYNEQFFGPGTRLTVL.

CDR3 loop: CASSIGSRQPQHF. For the CDR3, the DNA is TGTGCCAGTAGTATAGGCAGTCGGCAGCCCCAGCATTTT. The chain employs TRBV19 and TRBJ1-5, with D hard to call. The V end lost 1 base, the J end lost 7 bases, and 8 bases lay between the germline ends. There are 13 residues in the CDR3. Germline CDR1 is LNHDA and CDR2 is SQIVND (reference sequence). Together with reference TRBV19 and TRBJ1-5, the CDR3 gives the full variable domain: DGGITQSPKYLFRKEGQNVTLSCEQNLNHDAMYWYRQDPGQGLRLIYYSQIVNDFQKGDIAEGYSVSREKKESFPLTVTSAQKNPTAFYLCASSIGSRQPQHFGDGTRLSIL.

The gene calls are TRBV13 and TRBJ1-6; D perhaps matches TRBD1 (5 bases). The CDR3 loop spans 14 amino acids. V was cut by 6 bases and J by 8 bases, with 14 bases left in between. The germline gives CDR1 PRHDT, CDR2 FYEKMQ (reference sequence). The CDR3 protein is CASSFRGGDSPLHF. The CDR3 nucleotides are TGTGCCAGCAGTTTCCGGGGGGGGGATTCACCCCTCCACTTT.

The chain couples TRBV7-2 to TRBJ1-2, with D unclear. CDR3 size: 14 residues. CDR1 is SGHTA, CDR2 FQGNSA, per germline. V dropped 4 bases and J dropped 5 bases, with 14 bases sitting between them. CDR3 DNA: TGTGCCAGCAGCTCGGGCCAACAGAAATATGGCTACACCTTC. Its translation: CASSSGQQKYGYTF.

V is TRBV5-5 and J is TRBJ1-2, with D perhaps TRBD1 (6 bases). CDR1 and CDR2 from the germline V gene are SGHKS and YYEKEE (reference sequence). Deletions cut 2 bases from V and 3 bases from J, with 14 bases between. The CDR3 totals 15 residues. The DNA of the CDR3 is TGTGCCAGCAGCTTAGGGGGGGATGGCTACTATGGCTACACCTTC. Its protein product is CASSLGGDGYYGYTF.

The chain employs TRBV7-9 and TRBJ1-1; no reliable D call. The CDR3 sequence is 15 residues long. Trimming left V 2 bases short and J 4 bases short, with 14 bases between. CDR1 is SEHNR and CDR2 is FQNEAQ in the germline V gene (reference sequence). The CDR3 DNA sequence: TGTGCCAGCAGCTTACCCCCGGGGTCCGGCACTGAAGCTTTCTTT. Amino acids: CASSLPPGSGTEAFF.